One and the same sample provided the 26 T cell receptor beta chains below, sequenced in a study of read filtering for tumor transcriptome and immune sequencing. The library was built from approximately 400 ng RNA with molecular barcoded adaptors for alpha/delta and beta/gamma chains. TCRdb called the reads again in MiXCR, with one record for every CDR3 protein. Of 130,000 or so distinct CDR3 sequences listed, around 14% are singletons. Input material: a population of CD138-negative cells sorted from bone marrow. These receptors were taken from a donor aged 40 or over with multiple myeloma.

This clonotype was recorded many times. This chain joins TRBV6-6 and TRBJ2-7, with D unclear. Germline V gene sequence: CDR1 MNHNY, CDR2 SVGAGI (reference sequence). The CDR3 spans 12 residues. V lost 4 bases, J lost 4 bases, and 8 bases lay in between. Here the CDR3 reads CASSSNGYEQYF. DNA of the CDR3: TGTGCCAGCAGTTCAAACGGGTACGAGCAGTACTTC.

This clonotype showed up many times. The V and J genes are TRBV4-1 and TRBJ2-7, with D possibly being TRBD1 or TRBD2 (6 bases each). Trimming removed 2 bases at V and 5 bases at J, with 16 bases between. The germline CDR1 and CDR2 sequences are MGHRA and YSYEKL. The CDR3 totals 15 residues. CDR3 amino acids: CASSQRRGAPHEQYF. CDR3 in DNA: TGCGCCAGCAGCCAACGAAGGGGGGCGCCCCACGAGCAGTACTTC.

This clonotype was detected ten times or more. The chain couples TRBV11-3 to TRBJ1-2; tentatively, D is TRBD1 (6 bases). The CDR3 extends over 15 amino acids. CDR1 and CDR2 from the germline V gene are SGHNT and YENEEA. Trimming took 5 bases from V and 7 from J, leaving 20 bases between them. Here the CDR3 DNA reads TGTGCCAGCAGCCCGGGGGGCAGGGATGACGCTGGCTACACCTTC. Its translation: CASSPGGRDDAGYTF.

This clonotype was detected many times. The V and J genes are TRBV6-1 and TRBJ2-1; TRBD2 aligns across 9 bases. Germline V gene lookup returns CDR1 MNHNS and CDR2 SASEGT. There are 15 residues in the CDR3. The ends lost 4 bases at V and 7 bases at J; junction bases unmatched: 8. CDR3 protein: CASSVAGALSNEQFF. CDR3 DNA: TGTGCCAGCAGTGTAGCGGGAGCCCTCTCTAATGAGCAGTTCTTC.

This clonotype was seen ten or more times. The chain employs TRBV12-3 or TRBV12-4 and TRBJ2-1; TRBD2 agrees at 7 bases. This CDR3 has 13 amino acids. J was trimmed by 10 bases and V by 6 bases; bases with no gene match: 9. The CDR3 loop is CASSPSGEGEQFF. CDR3 DNA: TGTGCCAGCAGCCCCTCCGGGGAGGGAGAGCAGTTCTTC.

With respect to this clonotype: This may be a read error, as it is one base from a much larger clone. V gene TRBV14 combines with J gene TRBJ1-2, with D possibly being TRBD1 (5 bases). The CDR3 extends over 14 amino acids. Germline loops: CDR1 SGHDN, CDR2 FVKESK. The CDR3 sequence: CASGQGTANYGYTF. The DNA for the CDR3 is TGTGCCAGCGGCCAAGGGACGGCTAACTATGGCTACACCTTC.

With regard to this clonotype: This sequence may be a read error, since a much larger clone differs from it by one base. Lacking the conserved final phenylalanine or tryptophan, this CDR3 likely reflects a read error. V is TRBV24-1 and J is TRBJ2-1, with D hard to call. The CDR3 runs to 15 residues. Looked up from germline, CDR1 is KGHDR and CDR2 is SFDVKD. V dropped 0 bases and J dropped 7 bases, with 12 bases sitting between them. CDR3 bases: TGTGCCACCAGTGATTTGCCCTTCGCCGGGAATGAGCAGTTCCTC. The encoded protein is CATSDLPFAGNEQFL.

This clonotype was seen many times. The CDR3 loop is CSARAGENKNIQYF. CDR3 bases: TGCAGTGCTAGAGCGGGAGAAAACAAAAACATTCAGTACTTC. This sequence joins TRBV20-1 and TRBJ2-4; D may be TRBD2 (6 bases). The V end lost 1 base, the J end lost 3 bases, and 10 bases lay between the germline ends. The CDR3 consists of 14 residues. Germline V gives CDR1 DFQATT, CDR2 SNEGSKA (reference sequence).

This clonotype was counted many times. CDR3 amino acids: CSVDSVPYNEQFF. DNA for the CDR3: TGCAGCGTTGATTCGGTACCCTACAATGAGCAGTTCTTC. The V gene is TRBV29-1, the J gene TRBJ2-1, with D uncertain. Per germline, CDR1 SQVTM and CDR2 ANQGSEA. The CDR3 runs 13 residues. V dropped 3 bases and J dropped 2 bases, with 8 bases sitting between them.

This clonotype has at least ten counts. The genes are TRBV7-2 and TRBJ2-7; TRBD2 is a possible D gene (5 bases). This CDR3 has 13 amino acids. From germline, CDR1 is SGHTA and CDR2 FQGNSA. The V gene lost 3 bases and the J gene lost 3 bases, with 9 bases spanning the gap. Here the CDR3 reads CASSFAGDYEQYF. The CDR3 bases are TGTGCCAGCAGCTTTGCGGGCGACTACGAGCAGTACTTC.

At least ten counts were recorded for this clonotype. The chain uses TRBV30 and TRBJ1-1; maybe TRBD1 (6 bases). The ends were cut back, 3 bases at V and 5 bases at J, with 16 bases in the middle. The CDR3 length is 14 residues. Germline V gene data show CDR1 as GTSNPN and CDR2 as SVGIG (reference sequence). The CDR3 nucleotides read TGTGCCTGGAGAGGGGGGGCCGCGAAAACTGAAGCTTTCTTT. Residues: CAWRGGAAKTEAFF.

This clonotype was counted many times. V and J are TRBV29-1 and TRBJ2-1, with 8 positions matching TRBD2. Trimming at V came to 5 bases and at J to 0 bases, leaving 9 bases not matched to a gene. Per the germline V gene, CDR1 is SQVTM and CDR2 is ANQGSEA. The CDR3 has 16 amino acids. The CDR3 bases are TGCAGCGTTCGGCTAGCGGGTAAAAGCTCCTACAATGAGCAGTTCTTC. Translation: CSVRLAGKSSYNEQFF.

Comment on this clonotype: A single base separates this from a much larger clone, so it may be a read error. This chain uses TRBV7-9 with TRBJ2-1; 8 bases align to TRBD1. The CDR3 spans 12 residues. Germline V gene data show CDR1 as SEHNR and CDR2 as FQNEAQ (reference sequence). The CDR3 reads CAGSHRGDEQFF. The DNA for the CDR3 is TGTGCCGGCAGTCACAGGGGGGATGAGCAGTTCTTC. Together with reference TRBV7-9 and TRBJ2-1, the CDR3 gives the full variable domain: DTGVSQNPRHKITKRGQNVTFRCDPISEHNRLYWYRQTLGQGPEFLTYFQNEAQLEKSRLLSDRFSAERPKGSFSTLEIQRTEQGDSAMYLCAGSHRGDEQFFGPGTRLTVL.

A few counts support this clonotype. The chain has TRBV7-9 and TRBJ2-3; D is ambiguous. From germline, CDR1 is SEHNR and CDR2 FQNEAQ (reference sequence). Trimming removed 5 bases at V and 7 bases at J, with 19 bases between. This CDR3 is built from 15 residues. The CDR3 DNA reads as TGTGCCAGCAGCATACGATTTTTAGACCAAAATACGCAGTATTTT. It is translated as CASSIRFLDQNTQYF. The complete variable domain, with remaining parts taken from reference TRBV7-9 and TRBJ2-3, reads DTGVSQNPRHKITKRGQNVTFRCDPISEHNRLYWYRQTLGQGPEFLTYFQNEAQLEKSRLLSDRFSAERPKGSFSTLEIQRTEQGDSAMYLCASSIRFLDQNTQYFGPGTRLTVL.

This clonotype came up many times. This chain joins TRBV11-3 and TRBJ2-4; D perhaps matches TRBD2 (5 bases). In germline, CDR1 is SGHNT, CDR2 YENEEA. V was trimmed by 5 bases and J by 9 bases, leaving 17 bases between them. The CDR3 consists of 14 residues. DNA for the CDR3: TGTGCCAGCAGCGATACTAGTGCAAGGGCCATTCAGTACTTC. Its translation is CASSDTSARAIQYF.

On this clonotype itself: As the CDR3 is not closed by the conserved phenylalanine or tryptophan, this likely results from a read error. V usage is TRBV12-3 or TRBV12-4 and J usage is TRBJ2-1; the match to TRBD2 covers 13 bases. This CDR3 is built from 17 residues. The junction had 9 bases not matched to a gene; V was cut back by 6 bases and J by 4 bases. This CDR3 reads CASRGGTSGKGYNEQFS. Written as DNA, the CDR3 is TGTGCCAGCAGAGGTGGGACTAGCGGGAAGGGGTACAATGAGCAGTTCTCC.

In regard to this clonotype: One junction end disagrees with the germline gene, perhaps due to a read error. The chain combines TRBV20-1 with TRBJ2-5; D gene uncertain. CDR3 length: 11 amino acids. Germline CDR1 is DFQATT and CDR2 is SNEGSKA (reference sequence). This CDR3 is CSAGNAETQHF. The CDR3 coding sequence is TGCAGTGCGGGCAATGCGGAGACCCAGCACTTC.

There are many counts of this clonotype. This sequence joins TRBV20-1 and TRBJ2-1, with D tentatively TRBD1 (5 bases). Germline V gene data show CDR1 as DFQATT and CDR2 as SNEGSKA (reference sequence). The CDR3 is 14 residues long. The V and J ends lost 5 bases and 5 bases respectively, with 16 bases between them. The CDR3 DNA follows: TGCAGTGCTTCCGGGCCCCTGGGGCACAATGAGCAGTTCTTC. Its protein is CSASGPLGHNEQFF.

There are many counts of this clonotype. CDR3 nucleotides: TGCAGTGCTAGAGATTTAGGGCAGGGAAGCGAGACCCAGTACTTC. Translating gives CSARDLGQGSETQYF. The chain is built from TRBV20-1 and TRBJ2-5; a weak D match, TRBD1 (5 bases). CDR1 and CDR2 from the germline V gene are DFQATT and SNEGSKA (reference sequence). Trimming removed 0 bases at V and 5 bases at J, with 16 bases between. The CDR3 is 15 residues long.

On this clonotype: This may be a read error, as it is one base from a much larger clone. In this CDR3 the conserved last residue, phenylalanine or tryptophan, is missing, so a read error is likely. This chain links TRBV5-1 with TRBJ2-1; 9 positions match TRBD2. V shed 0 bases, J shed 9 bases, and the junction held 7 bases outside the gene matches. The CDR3 contains 15 residues. CDR1 is SGHRS and CDR2 is YFSETQ in the germline V gene. The CDR3 reads CASSLASSGNLEQFS. DNA of the CDR3: TGCGCCAGCAGCTTGGCCTCTAGCGGGAATCTTGAGCAGTTCTCC.

This clonotype was seen ten or more times. The chain employs TRBV29-1 and TRBJ2-1; no definite D call. In germline, CDR1 is SQVTM, CDR2 ANQGSEA. The CDR3 has 15 amino acids. V was clipped by 5 bases and J by 4 bases, with 18 bases between them. This CDR3 reads CSVFGRNERYNEQFF. The CDR3 DNA follows: TGCAGCGTTTTTGGCCGGAACGAGAGGTACAATGAGCAGTTCTTC.

A remark on this clonotype: This may be a read error: a much more frequent sequence differs by one nucleotide. This chain links TRBV29-1 with TRBJ1-1; D is perhaps TRBD1 (5 bases). The CDR3 extends over 12 amino acids. Looked up from germline, CDR1 is SQVTM and CDR2 is ANQGSEA. CDR3 in amino acids: CGVLGLNTEAFF. The CDR3 bases are TGCGGCGTTCTGGGGCTGAACACTGAAGCTTTCTTT. The full variable domain, in which reference TRBV29-1 and TRBJ1-1 provide the parts outside the CDR3, is SAVISQKPSRDICQRGTSLTIQCQVDSQVTMMFWYRQQPGQSLTLIATANQGSEATYESGFVIDKFPISRPNLTFSTLTVSNMSPEDSSIYLCGVLGLNTEAFFGQGTRLTVV.

This clonotype was found many times. The CDR3 protein is CASSQDRMRNWGETQYF. CDR3 bases: TGCGCCAGCAGCCAAGATCGAATGCGGAACTGGGGGGAGACCCAGTACTTC. This chain links TRBV4-1 with TRBJ2-5, with D perhaps being TRBD1 or TRBD2 (5 bases each). Trimming removed 0 bases from V and 5 bases from J, with 19 bases in between. Germline V gene sequence: CDR1 MGHRA, CDR2 YSYEKL. The CDR3 sequence is 17 residues long.

CDR3 in amino acids: CAWSYGGASNQPQHF. The CDR3 DNA follows: TGTGCCTGGAGTTACGGGGGAGCGAGCAATCAGCCCCAGCATTTT. The V and J genes are TRBV30 and TRBJ1-5; D perhaps matches TRBD1 (5 bases). CDR3 length equals 15 residues. V was trimmed by 2 bases and J by 1 base, leaving 12 bases between them. Per the germline V gene, CDR1 is GTSNPN and CDR2 is SVGIG (reference sequence).

In this sample, this clonotype turned up many times. This chain joins TRBV19 and TRBJ2-4; maybe TRBD1 (5 bases). This CDR3 spans 14 amino acids. The germline V gene has CDR1 LNHDA and CDR2 SQIVND (reference sequence). V was trimmed by 3 bases and J by 5 bases, leaving 11 bases between them. CDR3 bases: TGTGCCAGTAGTATTCAGGGTCCTGAAAACATTCAGTACTTC. Encoded protein: CASSIQGPENIQYF.

The chain has TRBV12-3 or TRBV12-4 and TRBJ2-5, with 8 bases that match TRBD1. V lost 6 bases and J lost 6; bases outside the gene matches: 12. The CDR3 totals 15 residues. Here the CDR3 reads CASSHPGQGGKTQYF. DNA for the CDR3: TGTGCCAGCAGCCACCCCGGACAGGGCGGGAAGACCCAGTACTTC.